The rows below give T cell receptor beta chains drawn from one sample of a study of blood T cell repertoires in COVID-19. Data came from immunoSEQ multiplex PCR; TCRdb stores just in-frame clones and leaves some out. The top ten clones hold around 1.9% of a sample with approximately 300,000 clones, about 85% of them seen once. The sequenced sample was PBMCs or T cells enriched from blood (not recorded which). The receptors come from a woman aged 25 to 39 who had been exposed to COVID-19. Each CDR3 is given with its conserved first and last residue. D genes are given only for firm matches. Only part of the rows carry a size: once, few, many, or a class if the clone is expanded.

j_gene: TRBJ2-1
v_gene: TRBV6-1
abundance: once
d_gene: TRBD1
CDR3aa: CASSDRTGSYNEQFF
CDR3nt: TGTGCCAGCAGTGATCGGACAGGGTCCTACAATGAGCAGTTCTTC

j_gene: TRBJ1-2
v_gene: TRBV6-4
abundance: NA
d_gene: TRBD1
CDR3aa: CASRGSGTANYGYTF
CDR3nt: TGTGCCAGCAGAGGATCCGGGACAGCGAATTATGGCTACACCTTC

j_gene: TRBJ1-2
v_gene: TRBV4-3
abundance: few
d_gene: NA
CDR3aa: CASSQGGNGYTF
CDR3nt: TGCGCCAGCAGCCAGGGGGGAAATGGCTACACCTTC

j_gene: TRBJ2-7
v_gene: TRBV4-3
abundance: NA
d_gene: TRBD2
CDR3aa: CASSQDQASGGYEQYF
CDR3nt: TGCGCCAGCAGCCAAGATCAGGCTAGCGGGGGCTACGAGCAGTACTTC

j_gene: TRBJ2-5
v_gene: TRBV5-1
abundance: NA
d_gene: NA
CDR3aa: CASSLAGGPTHNQETQYF
CDR3nt: TGCGCCAGCAGCTTGGCCGGGGGGCCAACCCATAACCAAGAGACCCAGTACTTC

j_gene: TRBJ2-2
v_gene: TRBV21-1
abundance: NA
d_gene: NA
CDR3aa: CASRKSGPGEPGTGELFF
CDR3nt: TGTGCCAGCAGGAAAAGCGGGCCAGGAGAACCGGGCACCGGGGAGCTGTTTTTT

j_gene: TRBJ1-1
v_gene: TRBV12-5
abundance: medium-sized
d_gene: NA
CDR3aa: CASVPGLRNTEAFF
CDR3nt: TGTGCTAGTGTCCCGGGTCTTCGGAACACTGAAGCTTTCTTT

j_gene: TRBJ1-1
v_gene: TRBV28
abundance: NA
d_gene: NA
CDR3aa: CASSLSVTEAFF
CDR3nt: TGTGCCAGCAGTTTATCCGTCACTGAAGCTTTCTTT

j_gene: TRBJ1-5
v_gene: TRBV5-5
abundance: NA
d_gene: NA
CDR3aa: CASSSEISVHNQPQHF
CDR3nt: TGTGCCAGCAGCTCGGAAATTAGCGTACATAATCAGCCCCAGCATTTT

j_gene: TRBJ1-1
v_gene: TRBV10-3
abundance: NA
d_gene: NA
CDR3aa: CAISDTSTEAFF
CDR3nt: TGTGCCATCAGTGACACCAGCACTGAAGCTTTCTTT

j_gene: TRBJ2-3
v_gene: TRBV2
abundance: few
d_gene: NA
CDR3aa: CASSVRQANTDTQYF
CDR3nt: TGTGCCAGCAGTGTAAGACAGGCGAACACAGATACGCAGTATTTT

j_gene: TRBJ2-3
v_gene: TRBV9
abundance: NA
d_gene: TRBD2
CDR3aa: CASSVLAGGNTDTQYF
CDR3nt: TGTGCCAGCAGCGTGCTAGCGGGGGGTAACACAGATACGCAGTATTTT

j_gene: TRBJ2-5
v_gene: TRBV7-3
abundance: NA
d_gene: TRBD2
CDR3aa: CASSLKSPGLAVEETQYF
CDR3nt: TGTGCCAGCAGCTTAAAGTCTCCGGGACTAGCGGTCGAAGAGACCCAGTACTTC

j_gene: TRBJ2-2
v_gene: TRBV30
abundance: NA
d_gene: TRBD2
CDR3aa: CAWRRTSGRASGELFF
CDR3nt: TGTGCCTGGAGGCGGACTAGCGGGAGGGCCTCCGGGGAGCTGTTTTTT

j_gene: TRBJ2-7
v_gene: TRBV3-1/TRBV3-2
abundance: once
d_gene: NA
CDR3aa: CASGGSTGEQYF
CDR3nt: TGTGCCAGCGGCGGGTCGACGGGTGAGCAGTACTTC

j_gene: TRBJ1-1
v_gene: TRBV4-3
abundance: NA
d_gene: TRBD1
CDR3aa: CASSRGTGSLVNTEAFF
CDR3nt: TGCGCCAGCAGCCGCGGGACAGGGAGTTTGGTGAACACTGAAGCTTTCTTT

j_gene: TRBJ1-5
v_gene: TRBV28
abundance: once
d_gene: NA
CDR3aa: CASSLGDGFLFSGNQPQHF
CDR3nt: TGTGCCAGCAGTTTGGGCGATGGGTTTCTATTTAGTGGCAATCAGCCCCAGCATTTT

j_gene: TRBJ2-5
v_gene: TRBV25-1
abundance: NA
d_gene: NA
CDR3aa: CASSEEGGLVTQYF
CDR3nt: TGTGCCAGCAGTGAAGAGGGTGGGCTGGTGACCCAGTACTTC

j_gene: TRBJ1-2
v_gene: TRBV3-1/TRBV3-2
abundance: NA
d_gene: TRBD1
CDR3aa: CASSRDRVYGYTF
CDR3nt: TGTGCCAGCAGTCGTGACAGGGTCTATGGCTACACCTTC

j_gene: TRBJ2-3
v_gene: TRBV5-6
abundance: NA
d_gene: NA
CDR3aa: CASSLDREYTDTQYF
CDR3nt: TGTGCCAGCAGCTTGGACAGGGAGTACACAGATACGCAGTATTTT

j_gene: TRBJ1-1
v_gene: TRBV5-1
abundance: NA
d_gene: NA
CDR3aa: CASSTLKGGRSTEAFF
CDR3nt: TGCGCCAGCAGCACTTTAAAAGGGGGTAGGAGCACTGAAGCTTTCTTT

j_gene: TRBJ2-3
v_gene: TRBV19
abundance: NA
d_gene: TRBD2
CDR3aa: CASSIASGGADTQYF
CDR3nt: TGTGCCAGTAGTATTGCTAGCGGGGGGGCAGATACGCAGTATTTT

j_gene: TRBJ2-3
v_gene: TRBV7-9
abundance: NA
d_gene: NA
CDR3aa: CASSLDVASTDTQYF
CDR3nt: TGTGCCAGCAGCTTAGATGTCGCGAGCACAGATACGCAGTATTTT

j_gene: TRBJ1-1
v_gene: TRBV6-5
abundance: NA
d_gene: NA
CDR3aa: CASAGDGNTEAFF
CDR3nt: TGTGCCAGCGCAGGGGACGGGAACACTGAAGCTTTCTTT

j_gene: TRBJ2-5
v_gene: TRBV9
abundance: NA
d_gene: TRBD2
CDR3aa: CASSKTHDWRGIKETQYF
CDR3nt: TGTGCCAGCAGCAAAACCCACGATTGGCGGGGGATCAAAGAGACCCAGTACTTC

j_gene: TRBJ2-1
v_gene: TRBV10-3
abundance: once
d_gene: NA
CDR3aa: CAISVMLGGYNEQFF
CDR3nt: TGTGCCATCAGTGTCATGTTAGGGGGCTACAATGAGCAGTTCTTC

j_gene: TRBJ2-5
v_gene: TRBV2
abundance: NA
d_gene: TRBD2
CDR3aa: CASSEASLAGLETQYF
CDR3nt: TGTGCCAGCAGTGAAGCGAGTCTAGCGGGTCTGGAGACCCAGTACTTC

j_gene: TRBJ2-5
v_gene: TRBV7-9
abundance: NA
d_gene: NA
CDR3aa: CASSLSPQETQYF
CDR3nt: TGTGCCAGCAGCTTAAGCCCCCAAGAGACCCAGTACTTC

j_gene: TRBJ1-6
v_gene: TRBV6-4
abundance: NA
d_gene: TRBD1
CDR3aa: CASSDSGQGFSPLHF
CDR3nt: TGTGCCAGCAGTGACTCCGGACAGGGTTTCTCACCCCTCCACTTT

j_gene: TRBJ2-2
v_gene: TRBV27
abundance: NA
d_gene: TRBD1
CDR3aa: CASSTRTGGELFF
CDR3nt: TGTGCCAGCAGTACAAGGACAGGGGGGGAGCTGTTTTTT

j_gene: TRBJ2-2
v_gene: TRBV9
abundance: once
d_gene: TRBD2
CDR3aa: CASSEPTSGGDTGELFF
CDR3nt: TGTGCCAGCAGCGAACCTACTAGCGGGGGGGACACCGGGGAGCTGTTTTTT

j_gene: TRBJ1-6
v_gene: TRBV5-8
abundance: NA
d_gene: NA
CDR3aa: CASSRERDNSPLHF
CDR3nt: TGTGCCAGCAGCCGCGAGAGAGATAATTCACCCCTCCACTTT

j_gene: TRBJ2-7
v_gene: TRBV27
abundance: NA
d_gene: TRBD1
CDR3aa: CASSLLGDSSYEQYF
CDR3nt: TGTGCCAGCAGTTTATTAGGGGACAGTTCCTACGAGCAGTACTTC

j_gene: TRBJ2-1
v_gene: TRBV30
abundance: once
d_gene: TRBD1
CDR3aa: CAWSHIGGSGEQFF
CDR3nt: TGTGCCTGGAGTCACATAGGGGGCTCAGGTGAGCAGTTCTTC

j_gene: TRBJ1-2
v_gene: TRBV2
abundance: NA
d_gene: NA
CDR3aa: CASSEGWRGYTF
CDR3nt: TGTGCCAGCAGTGAAGGGTGGCGGGGCTACACCTTC

j_gene: TRBJ1-1
v_gene: TRBV5-8
abundance: NA
d_gene: TRBD1
CDR3aa: CASSSIQGAITEAFF
CDR3nt: TGTGCCAGCAGCTCAATCCAGGGGGCTATCACTGAAGCTTTCTTT

j_gene: TRBJ2-5
v_gene: TRBV5-8
abundance: NA
d_gene: NA
CDR3aa: CASSQYTGRGHQETQYF
CDR3nt: TGTGCCAGCAGCCAATACACAGGGAGGGGCCACCAAGAGACCCAGTACTTC

j_gene: TRBJ1-4
v_gene: TRBV24-1
abundance: NA
d_gene: TRBD1
CDR3aa: CATSATGVEKLFF
CDR3nt: TGTGCCACCAGTGCCACAGGGGTTGAAAAACTGTTTTTT

j_gene: TRBJ1-5
v_gene: TRBV3-1/TRBV3-2
abundance: once
d_gene: NA
CDR3aa: CASSHDTNQPQHF
CDR3nt: TGTGCCAGCAGCCATGACACTAATCAGCCCCAGCATTTT

j_gene: TRBJ1-1
v_gene: TRBV15
abundance: NA
d_gene: NA
CDR3aa: CATSKTENTEAFF
CDR3nt: TGTGCCACCAGCAAAACAGAGAACACTGAAGCTTTCTTT

j_gene: TRBJ2-3
v_gene: TRBV11-1
abundance: NA
d_gene: TRBD2
CDR3aa: CASSGLPPGGTDTQYF
CDR3nt: TGTGCCAGCAGTGGGCTTCCTCCGGGAGGGACAGATACGCAGTATTTT

j_gene: TRBJ2-7
v_gene: TRBV4-1
abundance: once
d_gene: NA
CDR3aa: CASSPRQVLDEQYF
CDR3nt: TGCGCCAGCAGCCCCAGACAGGTCCTTGACGAGCAGTACTTC

j_gene: TRBJ2-1
v_gene: TRBV9
abundance: NA
d_gene: NA
CDR3aa: CASSVETHSDWAGPEQFF
CDR3nt: TGTGCCAGCAGCGTAGAAACACACAGCGATTGGGCGGGTCCGGAGCAGTTCTTC

j_gene: TRBJ1-2
v_gene: TRBV2
abundance: NA
d_gene: NA
CDR3aa: CASSEALAGDGYTF
CDR3nt: TGTGCCAGCAGTGAAGCGCTCGCAGGGGATGGCTACACCTTC

j_gene: TRBJ2-3
v_gene: TRBV5-5
abundance: NA
d_gene: NA
CDR3aa: CASSPMGLDSTDTQYF
CDR3nt: TGTGCCAGCAGCCCCATGGGGCTCGACAGCACAGATACGCAGTATTTT

j_gene: TRBJ2-1
v_gene: TRBV21-1
abundance: few
d_gene: NA
CDR3aa: CASSSSTRGRPSSYNEQFF
CDR3nt: TGTGCCAGCAGCAGTTCCACTCGCGGGAGGCCGAGCTCCTACAATGAGCAGTTCTTC

j_gene: TRBJ1-3
v_gene: TRBV4-3
abundance: NA
d_gene: TRBD1
CDR3aa: CASSQSAQGLAGNTIYF
CDR3nt: TGCGCCAGCAGCCAGTCTGCACAGGGGCTTGCCGGAAACACCATATATTTT

j_gene: TRBJ2-2
v_gene: TRBV6-5
abundance: NA
d_gene: NA
CDR3aa: CASSTRTVGELFF
CDR3nt: TGTGCCAGCAGTACCCGGACAGTCGGGGAGCTGTTTTTT

j_gene: TRBJ2-6
v_gene: TRBV5-4
abundance: NA
d_gene: TRBD1
CDR3aa: CASSVGQGATGANVLTF
CDR3nt: TGTGCCAGCAGCGTGGGACAGGGGGCTACTGGGGCCAACGTCCTGACTTTC